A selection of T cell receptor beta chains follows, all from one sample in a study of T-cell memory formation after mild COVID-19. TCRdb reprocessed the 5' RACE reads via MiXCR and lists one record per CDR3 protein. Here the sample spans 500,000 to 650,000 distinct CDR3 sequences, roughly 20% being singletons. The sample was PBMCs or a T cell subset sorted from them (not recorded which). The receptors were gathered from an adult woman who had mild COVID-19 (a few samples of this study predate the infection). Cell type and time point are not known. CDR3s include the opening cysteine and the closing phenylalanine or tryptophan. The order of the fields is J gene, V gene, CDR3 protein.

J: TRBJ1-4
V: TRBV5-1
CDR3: CASSLGPVAGNEKLFF

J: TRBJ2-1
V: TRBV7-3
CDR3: CASSLSGGGVNNEQFF

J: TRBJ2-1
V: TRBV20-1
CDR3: CSADRGRNEQFF

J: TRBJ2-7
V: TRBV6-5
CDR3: CASSPQPGFLGDEQYF

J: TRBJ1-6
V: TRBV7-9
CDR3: CASSLAPGRNSPLHF

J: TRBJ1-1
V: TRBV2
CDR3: CAKPLQVANTEAFF

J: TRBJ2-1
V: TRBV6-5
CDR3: CASRPGQGPYNEQFF

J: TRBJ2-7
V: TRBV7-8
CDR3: CASRRQYEQYF

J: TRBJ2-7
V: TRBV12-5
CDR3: CASGLTYYEQYF

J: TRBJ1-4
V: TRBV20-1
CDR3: CSARARRGLNEKLFF

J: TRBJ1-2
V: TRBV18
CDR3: CASSPGPLGYTF

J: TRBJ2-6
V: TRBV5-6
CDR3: CASSLTSLPSGANVLTF

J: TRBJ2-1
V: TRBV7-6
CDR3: CASSLERAGSYNEQFF

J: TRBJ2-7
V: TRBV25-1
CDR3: CASSVGRPSYEQYF

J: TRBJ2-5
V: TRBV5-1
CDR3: CASSVGDVETQYF

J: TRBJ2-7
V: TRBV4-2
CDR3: CASSQRGQGTYYEQYF

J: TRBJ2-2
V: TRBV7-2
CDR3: CASSEGVSTGELFF

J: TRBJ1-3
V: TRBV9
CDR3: CASSVEDGGRPWDTIYF

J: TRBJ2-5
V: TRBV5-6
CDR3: CASSRGTSRETQYF

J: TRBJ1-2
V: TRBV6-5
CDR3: CASSSFLGYGYTF

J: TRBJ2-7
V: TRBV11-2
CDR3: CASSLVIVRRDYEQYF

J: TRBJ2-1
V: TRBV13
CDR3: CASSFGLAGGMTYNEQFF

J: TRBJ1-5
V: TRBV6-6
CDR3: CASSRYFEGEDQPQHF

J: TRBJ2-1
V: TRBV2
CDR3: CASSEFRQNNEQFF

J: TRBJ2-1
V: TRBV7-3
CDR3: CASSLTGVAGVGYNEQFF

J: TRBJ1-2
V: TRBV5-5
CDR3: CASSYRDRGLIGYGYTF